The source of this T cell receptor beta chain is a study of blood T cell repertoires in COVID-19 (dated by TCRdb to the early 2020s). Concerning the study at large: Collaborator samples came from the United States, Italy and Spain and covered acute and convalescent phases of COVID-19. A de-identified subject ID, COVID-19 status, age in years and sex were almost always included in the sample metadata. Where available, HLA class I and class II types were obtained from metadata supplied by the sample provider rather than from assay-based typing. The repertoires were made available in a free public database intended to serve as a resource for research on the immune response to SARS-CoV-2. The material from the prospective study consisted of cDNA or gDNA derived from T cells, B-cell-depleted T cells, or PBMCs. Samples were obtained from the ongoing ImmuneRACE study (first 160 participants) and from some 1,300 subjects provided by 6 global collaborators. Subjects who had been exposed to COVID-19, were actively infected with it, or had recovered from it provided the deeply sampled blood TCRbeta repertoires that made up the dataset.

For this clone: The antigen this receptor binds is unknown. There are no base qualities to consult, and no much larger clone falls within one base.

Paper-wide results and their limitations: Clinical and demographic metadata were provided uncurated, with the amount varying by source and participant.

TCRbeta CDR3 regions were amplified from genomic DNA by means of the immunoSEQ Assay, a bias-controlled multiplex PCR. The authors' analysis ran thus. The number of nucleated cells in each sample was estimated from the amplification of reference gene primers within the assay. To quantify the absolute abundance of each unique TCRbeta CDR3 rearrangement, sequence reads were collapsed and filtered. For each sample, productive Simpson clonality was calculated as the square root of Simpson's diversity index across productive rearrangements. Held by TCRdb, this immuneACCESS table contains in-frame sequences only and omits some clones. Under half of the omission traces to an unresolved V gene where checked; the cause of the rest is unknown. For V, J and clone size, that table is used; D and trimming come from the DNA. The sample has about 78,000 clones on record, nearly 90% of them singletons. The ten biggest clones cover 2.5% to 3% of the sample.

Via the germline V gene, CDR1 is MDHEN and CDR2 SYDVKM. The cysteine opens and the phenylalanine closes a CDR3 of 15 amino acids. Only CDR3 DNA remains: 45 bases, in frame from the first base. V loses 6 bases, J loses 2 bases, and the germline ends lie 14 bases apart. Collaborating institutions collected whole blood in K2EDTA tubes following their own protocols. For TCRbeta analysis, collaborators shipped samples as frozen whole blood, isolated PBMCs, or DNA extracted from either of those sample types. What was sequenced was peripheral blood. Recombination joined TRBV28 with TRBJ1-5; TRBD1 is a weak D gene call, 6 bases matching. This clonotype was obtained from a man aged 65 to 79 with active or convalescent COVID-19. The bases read TGTGCCAGCAGGACCACAGGGATTGGCAATCAGCCCCAGCATTTT. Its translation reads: CASRTTGIGNQPQHF.